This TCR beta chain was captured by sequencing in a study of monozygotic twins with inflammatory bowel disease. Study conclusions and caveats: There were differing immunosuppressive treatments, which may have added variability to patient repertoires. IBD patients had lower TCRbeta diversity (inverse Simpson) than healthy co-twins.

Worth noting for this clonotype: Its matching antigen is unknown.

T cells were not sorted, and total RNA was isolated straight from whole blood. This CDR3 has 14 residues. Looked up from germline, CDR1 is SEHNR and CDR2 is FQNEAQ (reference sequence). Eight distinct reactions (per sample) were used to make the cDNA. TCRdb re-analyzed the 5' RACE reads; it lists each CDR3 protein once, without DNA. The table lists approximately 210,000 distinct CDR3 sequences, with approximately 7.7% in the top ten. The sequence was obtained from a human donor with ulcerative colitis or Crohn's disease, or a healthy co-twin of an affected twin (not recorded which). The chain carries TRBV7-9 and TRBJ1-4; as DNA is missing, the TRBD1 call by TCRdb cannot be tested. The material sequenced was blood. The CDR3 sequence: CASSRDATNEKLFF.